One T cell receptor beta chain is described in this entry. Its antigen is still unknown. The data stem from a study of T cell responses to AZD1222 COVID-19 vaccine. TCRdb's copy holds only in-frame clones and misses some; the assay was immunoSEQ multiplex PCR. This repertoire shows around 26,000 clones, about 90% found once; its top ten account for roughly 2.5%. Germline assignment: CDR1 MNHEY and CDR2 SMNVEV (reference sequence). This CDR3 spans 16 amino acids. The junction had 9 bases not matched to a gene; V was cut back by 0 bases and J by 4 bases. Overall study results and limits: At baseline, seropositivity was found in only 6 or 7 AZD1222 recipients.

The sample in question was peripheral blood, obtained 28 days after the second AZD1222 dose. The chain recombines TRBV27 with TRBJ2-7; 7 positions match TRBD2. The TCR sequence derives from an adult who received the AZD1222 COVID-19 vaccine. This CDR3 is CASSLSPATSRYEQYF. CDR3 DNA: TGTGCCAGCAGTTTATCCCCCGCGACTAGCAGGTACGAGCAGTACTTC.